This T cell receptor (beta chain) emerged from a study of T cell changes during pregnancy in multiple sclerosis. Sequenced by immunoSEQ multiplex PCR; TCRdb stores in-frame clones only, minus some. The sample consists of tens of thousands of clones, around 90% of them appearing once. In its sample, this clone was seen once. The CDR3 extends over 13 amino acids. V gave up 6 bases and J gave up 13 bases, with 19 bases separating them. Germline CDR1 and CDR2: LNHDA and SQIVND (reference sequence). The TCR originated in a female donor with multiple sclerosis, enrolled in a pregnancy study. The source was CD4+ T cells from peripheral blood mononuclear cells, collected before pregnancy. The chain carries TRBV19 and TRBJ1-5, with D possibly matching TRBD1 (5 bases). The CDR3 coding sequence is TGTGCCAGTAGAACCCCTGGGACTAATTGGCAGCATTTT. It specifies CASRTPGTNWQHF.